This is a list of T cell receptor beta chains from one sample in a study of blood T cell repertoires in COVID-19. Sequenced by immunoSEQ multiplex PCR; TCRdb stores in-frame clones only, minus some. The sample has about 73,000 clones; more than 70% are singletons. What was sequenced was peripheral blood. The receptors shown here come from a man between 65 and 85 years old with COVID-19, enrolled during active disease. Both conserved end residues are part of each CDR3.

TRBV10-3	TRBJ1-6	CAIRWTKDNSPLHF
TRBV12-3/TRBV12-4	TRBJ1-1	CASSLGTRAFF
TRBV7-9	TRBJ1-5	CASSMDTHQPQHF
TRBV5-1	TRBJ1-5	CASSSGGGQPQHF
TRBV5-4	TRBJ1-1	CASSLDLTGGIRSTEAFF
TRBV5-5	TRBJ2-7	CASSLLPGQGHLGQYF
TRBV28	TRBJ1-5	CASSYRQGARKQPQHF
TRBV28	TRBJ1-2	CASTQALANYGYTF
TRBV5-1	TRBJ2-1	CASSLNSYNEQFF
TRBV2	TRBJ2-7	CASSEGGDREQYF
TRBV28	TRBJ2-7	CASSLAGSSSYEQYF
TRBV3-1/TRBV3-2	TRBJ1-3	CASSLYGNTIYF
TRBV19	TRBJ1-4	CASSPRQGKLFF
TRBV19	TRBJ2-3	CASTLTGASTDTQYF
TRBV5-4	TRBJ2-2	CASSLAEKGFAGELFF
TRBV7-9	TRBJ2-7	CASSGQGVEQYF
TRBV19	TRBJ2-1	CASMSSGEQFF
TRBV7-2	TRBJ2-1	CASSPRTNRLYNEQFF
TRBV7-2	TRBJ2-3	CASSVAGGGTDTQYF
TRBV7-3	TRBJ2-7	CASSETGYEQYF
TRBV5-3	TRBJ2-7	CARSPPGLATFYEQYF
TRBV30	TRBJ1-2	CAWSPDRGYGYTF
TRBV12-5	TRBJ2-3	CASGLSGGSSTQYF
TRBV29-1	TRBJ1-2	CSDRTTNYGYTF
TRBV28	TRBJ2-1	CASSLIAGTNEQFF
TRBV10-3	TRBJ2-1	CAIRYSSYNEQFF
TRBV7-9	TRBJ2-7	CASSRTTYEQYF
TRBV14	TRBJ2-1	CASSQELAGGSRIF
TRBV5-1	TRBJ2-1	CASSLSGGRIYEQFF
TRBV6-2/TRBV6-3	TRBJ2-3	CASSGGLADFTDTQYF
TRBV7-3	TRBJ2-1	CASSRRAGGPDYNEQFF
TRBV29-1	TRBJ2-3	CSVEYLAENTDTQYF
TRBV19	TRBJ2-7	CASSRGLAGDSFEQYF
TRBV4-1	TRBJ1-3	CASSQQGQSSGNTIYF
TRBV5-8	TRBJ2-6	CASSLRTGPHSGANVLTF
TRBV29-1	TRBJ1-1	CSMMRGAREAFF
TRBV5-1	TRBJ2-1	CASSLVAAGNNEQFF
TRBV7-3	TRBJ2-2	CASSHQKLALGELFF
TRBV19	TRBJ1-2	CASRVAGANYGYTF
TRBV5-1	TRBJ2-5	CASSANLAGGKETQYF
TRBV27	TRBJ1-6	CASKPPTQSPLHF
TRBV5-4	TRBJ2-3	CASSQGSRTDTQYF
TRBV15	TRBJ1-5	CATSSGQYISNQPQHF
TRBV9	TRBJ2-1	CASSLRTNLQNSYNEQFF
TRBV13	TRBJ1-1	CASSSYRGGTEAFF
TRBV5-5	TRBJ2-3	CASSLPRGTPTDTQYF
TRBV15	TRBJ2-1	CATSRDLAGYNEQFF
TRBV6-5	TRBJ1-6	CASSYPGGRSPLHF
TRBV2	TRBJ2-2	CASMNRAGGPTGELFF
TRBV7-2	TRBJ2-7	CASSVGSGQGYEQYF
TRBV7-8	TRBJ1-1	CASSLGRNTEAFF